Below are 32 T cell receptor beta chains sequenced from a single sample in a study of T cell repertoires in ileal Crohn's disease. The sample's time point: proximal margin of the surgical specimen (macroscopically non-inflamed). Sequenced by immunoSEQ multiplex PCR; TCRdb stores in-frame clones only, minus some. The sample shows around 3,600 clones, 89% of them seen only once. Material: ileal tissue. The receptors originated from an adult with Crohn's disease.

The rearrangement joins TRBV27 to TRBJ2-7, with 8 bases fitting TRBD2. The CDR3 consists of 13 residues. J gave up 7 bases and V 3 bases, and 5 bases lay outside the gene matches. Germline V lookup: CDR1 MNHEY, CDR2 SMNVEV (reference sequence). The CDR3, as DNA: TGTGCCAGCAGTTTCCCGGGAGGGAGAGAGCAGTACTTC. Encoded protein: CASSFPGGREQYF.

The rearrangement links TRBV14 to TRBJ1-1; D unresolved. The ends were cut back, 1 base at V and 6 bases at J, with 3 bases in the middle. The germline V gene encodes CDR1 SGHDN and CDR2 FVKESK. The CDR3 has 11 amino acids. CDR3 in amino acids: CASSQAAEAFF. In nucleotides, the CDR3 is TGTGCCAGCAGCCAAGCTGCTGAAGCTTTCTTT. Combining the CDR3 with reference TRBV14 and TRBJ1-1 gives the whole variable domain EAGVTQFPSHSVIEKGQTVTLRCDPISGHDNLYWYRRVMGKEIKFLLHFVKESKQDESGMPNNRFLAERTGGTYSTLKVQPAELEDSGVYFCASSQAAEAFFGQGTRLTVV.

This clone appeared once. The chain recombines TRBV7-2 with TRBJ1-1; the match to TRBD1 covers 10 bases. With 5 bases clipped from V and 0 bases from J, the junction kept 9 bases outside the gene matches. The CDR3 extends over 17 amino acids. Germline V lookup: CDR1 SGHTA, CDR2 FQGNSA. CDR3 loop: CASSPGQGRWLNTEAFF. In nucleotides, the CDR3 is TGTGCCAGCAGCCCGGGACAGGGGCGCTGGTTGAACACTGAAGCTTTCTTT. The variable domain in full, with the rest retrieved from reference TRBV7-2 and TRBJ1-1, is GAGVSQSPSNKVTEKGKDVELRCDPISGHTALYWYRQSLGQGLEFLIYFQGNSAPDKSGLPSDRFSAERTGGSVSTLTIQRTQQEDSAVYLCASSPGQGRWLNTEAFFGQGTRLTVV.

V gene TRBV21-1 combines with J gene TRBJ1-2; the table's D call TRBD1 went unverified against the DNA. TRBV21-1 represents a pseudogene. The CDR3 extends over 16 amino acids. CDR3 sequence reads: CASSSPRNRVDYGYTF. DNA for the CDR3: TGTGCCAGCAGTTCCCCCCGTAACAGGGTAGACTATGGCTACACCTTC.

The rearrangement uses TRBV6-1 and TRBJ2-4; D is tentatively TRBD1 or TRBD2 (6 bases each). In germline, CDR1 is MNHNS, CDR2 SASEGT. V was clipped by 2 bases and J by 5 bases, with 16 bases between them. This CDR3 is built from 16 residues. CDR3 bases: TGTGCCAGCAGTGAATCCCTAGAGGGGGGAGAAAACATTCAGTACTTC. This gives the protein CASSESLEGGENIQYF.

This chain uses TRBV7-2 with TRBJ1-2; D may be TRBD1 (6 bases). Between the trimmed V and J ends, which lost 5 bases and 4 bases, there was a span of 14 bases. The germline gives CDR1 SGHTA, CDR2 FQGNSA. CDR3 length: 14 residues. CDR3 protein: CASSKRGRGYGYTF. Written as DNA, the CDR3 is TGTGCCAGCAGCAAAAGGGGCAGGGGCTATGGCTACACCTTC. Full variable domain (remainder filled in from reference TRBV7-2 and TRBJ1-2): GAGVSQSPSNKVTEKGKDVELRCDPISGHTALYWYRQSLGQGLEFLIYFQGNSAPDKSGLPSDRFSAERTGGSVSTLTIQRTQQEDSAVYLCASSKRGRGYGYTFGSGTRLTVV.

This clone occurred once. The chain recombines TRBV5-6 with TRBJ2-5; D is possibly TRBD1 (6 bases). V dropped 1 base and J dropped 5 bases, with 12 bases sitting between them. Germline-derived CDR1 and CDR2 are SGHDT and YYEEEE. This CDR3 has 14 amino acids. The CDR3 here is CASSLPTGSETQYF. The CDR3 nucleotides are TGTGCCAGCAGCTTGCCCACAGGGTCGGAGACCCAGTACTTC. Full variable domain (remainder filled in from reference TRBV5-6 and TRBJ2-5): DAGVTQSPTHLIKTRGQQVTLRCSPKSGHDTVSWYQQALGQGPQFIFQYYEEEERQRGNFPDRFSGHQFPNYSSELNVNALLLGDSALYLCASSLPTGSETQYFGPGTRLLVL.

The chain uses TRBV7-9 and TRBJ1-1; D is perhaps TRBD1 (5 bases). CDR1 SEHNR and CDR2 FQNEAQ come from the germline V gene (reference sequence). This CDR3 comprises 15 residues. The V gene lost 3 bases and the J gene lost 3 bases, with 14 bases spanning the gap. CDR3 in amino acids: CASSFPPGGDTEAFF. The CDR3 DNA is TGTGCCAGCAGCTTCCCGCCGGGGGGGGACACTGAAGCTTTCTTT.

The chain is built from TRBV30 and TRBJ1-5, with unresolved D. V was shortened by 1 base and J by 4 bases, with 14 bases between the two germline ends. Germline CDR1 GTSNPN, CDR2 SVGIG (reference sequence). The CDR3 covers 15 residues. Here the CDR3 DNA reads TGTGCCTGGAGTGCCGAAGGGCTAGCTAATCAGCCCCAGCATTTT. Its translation: CAWSAEGLANQPQHF. The whole variable domain, filled in from reference TRBV30 and TRBJ1-5, reads SQTIHQWPATLVQPVGSPLSLECTVEGTSNPNLYWYRQAAGRGLQLLFYSVGIGQISSEVPQNLSASRPQDRQFILSSKKLLLSDSGFYLCAWSAEGLANQPQHFGDGTRLSIL.

The chain has TRBV2 and TRBJ2-3; TRBD1 is a possible D gene (5 bases). V was shortened by 4 bases and J by 2 bases, with 7 bases between the two germline ends. The CDR3 covers 13 residues. Germline V lookup: CDR1 SNHLY, CDR2 FYNNEI. In DNA form, the CDR3 reads TGTGCCAGCAGTGGACAGACCACAGATACGCAGTATTTT. Translating gives CASSGQTTDTQYF.

The chain is built from TRBV7-2 and TRBJ2-1; no definite D call. V lost 2 bases and J lost 10, with 12 bases in between. In germline, CDR1 is SGHTA, CDR2 FQGNSA. The CDR3 length is 13 residues. In DNA, the CDR3 is TGTGCCAGCAGCTTATTTAACTCTAACGAGCAGTTCTTC. This codes for CASSLFNSNEQFF.

The chain joins TRBV9 to TRBJ2-3; 15 bases match TRBD2. The V gene's germline CDR1 is SGDLS and CDR2 YYNGEE. After removal of 0 bases from V and 2 bases from J, the junction contained 4 bases not matched to a gene. The CDR3 length is 18 residues. The CDR3 sequence is CASSVAGTSGGNTDTQYF. CDR3 coding DNA: TGTGCCAGCAGCGTAGCCGGGACTAGCGGGGGGAACACAGATACGCAGTATTTT. The full variable domain, its missing parts supplied by reference TRBV9 and TRBJ2-3, is DSGVTQTPKHLITATGQRVTLRCSPRSGDLSVYWYQQSLDQGLQFLIQYYNGEERAKGNILERFSAQQFPDLHSELNLSSLELGDSALYFCASSVAGTSGGNTDTQYFGPGTRLTVL.

The chain has TRBV4-2 and TRBJ1-5; 9 bases are a match to TRBD1. The CDR3 covers 17 residues. CDR1 and CDR2 (germline): LGHNA, YNFKEQ. After removal of 4 bases from V and 3 bases from J, the junction contained 10 bases not matched to a gene. The CDR3 DNA is TGTGCCAGCAGCCCCGACGCGGACAGGGGCAACAATCAGCCCCAGCATTTT. The encoded protein is CASSPDADRGNNQPQHF.

The J gene is TRBJ2-1, the V gene TRBV2, with 7 bases that match TRBD1. This CDR3 region has 13 residues. V shed 8 bases, J shed 2 bases, and the junction held 3 bases outside the gene matches. Germline V gene sequence: CDR1 SNHLY, CDR2 FYNNEI. For the CDR3, the DNA is TGTGCCAGCGGACAGGTGCCCTACAATGAGCAGTTCTTC. This encodes CASGQVPYNEQFF.

Here the CDR3 DNA reads TGTGCCAGCAGTTTTCTCGGCTCTGGGCAGCCCCAGCATTTT. Translating it yields CASSFLGSGQPQHF. The chain employs TRBV27 and TRBJ1-5, with D unresolved. The CDR3 has 14 amino acids. From germline, CDR1 is MNHEY and CDR2 SMNVEV (reference sequence). V shed 3 bases and J shed 7 bases, with 13 bases lying between them.

The J gene is TRBJ1-2, the V gene TRBV18; TRBD1 aligns across 7 bases. CDR1 KGHSH and CDR2 LQKENI come from the germline V gene. The CDR3 sequence is 14 residues long. Trimming took 3 bases from V and 8 from J; bases not matched to a gene: 9. Here the CDR3 reads CASSPDRVREGYTF. The CDR3, as DNA: TGTGCCAGCTCACCTGACAGGGTCCGGGAGGGCTACACCTTC.

To note about this clone: This same CDR3 is encoded by further DNA sequences in the sample. This chain links TRBV30 with TRBJ2-2; the D gene is possibly TRBD2 (6 bases). Germline V gene data show CDR1 as GTSNPN and CDR2 as SVGIG (reference sequence). The length of the CDR3 is 14 residues. Trimming shortened V by 2 bases and J by 6 bases, and 13 bases separated the two germline ends. This CDR3 reads CAWSIGGVAGELFF. In DNA form, the CDR3 reads TGTGCCTGGAGTATCGGGGGTGTGGCCGGGGAGCTGTTTTTT.

As for this clone: Other DNA sequences in the same sample also yield this CDR3. The chain is built from TRBV19 and TRBJ2-7, with D maybe TRBD1 (5 bases). Trimming stripped 3 bases from V and 1 base from J, with 7 bases between. The CDR3 spans 13 residues. Looked up from germline, CDR1 is LNHDA and CDR2 is SQIVND (reference sequence). CDR3: CASSIDSSYEQYF. The CDR3 DNA reads TGTGCCAGTAGTATCGACAGTTCCTACGAGCAGTACTTC.

The rearrangement joins TRBV7-9 to TRBJ1-2; 7 nucleotides align to TRBD1. CDR3 size: 16 residues. Germline loops: CDR1 SEHNR, CDR2 FQNEAQ (reference sequence). The V and J ends lost 6 bases and 0 bases, in that order; junction bases with no gene match: 10. CDR3 in amino acids: CASRRQGAFPNYGYTF. The CDR3 nucleotides read TGTGCCAGCAGGCGACAGGGAGCCTTTCCTAACTATGGCTACACCTTC.

The chain is built from TRBV7-9 and TRBJ1-1; D is uncertain. V was pared by 5 bases and J by 4 bases, with 5 bases between. Germline assignment: CDR1 SEHNR and CDR2 FQNEAQ (reference sequence). CDR3 length: 11 residues. CDR3 sequence: CASSPRTEAFF. The CDR3 nucleotides read TGTGCCAGCAGCCCCCGCACTGAAGCTTTCTTT.

This chain joins TRBV28 and TRBJ2-5; D possibly corresponds to TRBD2 (5 bases). CDR1 is MDHEN, CDR2 SYDVKM, per germline. The length of the CDR3 is 14 residues. V gave up 7 bases and J gave up 5 bases, with 17 bases separating them. The CDR3 loop reads CASKRRASTETQYF. In DNA form, the CDR3 reads TGTGCCAGCAAGCGTAGAGCTAGCACGGAGACCCAGTACTTC.

A word on this clone: Within the sample, other DNA sequences also encode this same CDR3. This chain links TRBV7-9 with TRBJ1-4; D is unresolved. The length of the CDR3 is 15 residues. The germline V gene has CDR1 SEHNR and CDR2 FQNEAQ (reference sequence). V lost 4 bases and J 0 bases, leaving 9 bases between the germline ends. CDR3 residues: CASSSSDSTNEKLFF. The CDR3 DNA is TGTGCCAGCAGCTCCTCGGATTCAACTAATGAAAAACTGTTTTTT.

The chain is built from TRBV18 and TRBJ2-7, with TRBD1 identical over 9 bases. V shed 6 bases, J shed 2 bases, and the junction held 5 bases outside the gene matches. Looked up from germline, CDR1 is KGHSH and CDR2 is LQKENI. The CDR3 sequence is 14 residues long. The CDR3 region is CASSPGQGPYEQYF. The CDR3 bases are TGTGCCAGCTCGCCAGGACAGGGGCCCTACGAGCAGTACTTC. The whole variable domain, remainder taken from reference TRBV18 and TRBJ2-7, is NAGVMQNPRHLVRRRGQEARLRCSPMKGHSHVYWYRQLPEEGLKFMVYLQKENIIDESGMPKERFSAEFPKEGPSILRIQQVVRGDSAAYFCASSPGQGPYEQYFGPGTRLTVT.

V usage is TRBV28 and J usage is TRBJ2-1; no definite D call. This CDR3 is built from 15 residues. Germline V gene sequence: CDR1 MDHEN, CDR2 SYDVKM. The V gene lost 3 bases and the J gene lost 3 bases, with 12 bases spanning the gap. CDR3 in DNA: TGTGCCAGCAGTTTTTCGTACACCAACTACAATGAGCAGTTCTTC. Amino acids: CASSFSYTNYNEQFF.

This chain joins TRBV25-1 and TRBJ1-1, with D hard to call. Germline assignment: CDR1 MGHDK and CDR2 SYGVNS. Trimming stripped 3 bases from V and 7 bases from J, with 12 bases between. The CDR3 is 13 residues long. The CDR3 DNA reads as TGTGCCAGCAGTGAGAGTTGGGCTATTGAAGCTTTCTTT. Residues: CASSESWAIEAFF. The full variable domain, in which reference TRBV25-1 and TRBJ1-1 provide the parts outside the CDR3, is EADIYQTPRYLVIGTGKKITLECSQTMGHDKMYWYQQDPGMELHLIHYSYGVNSTEKGDLSSESTVSRIRTEHFPLTLESARPSHTSQYLCASSESWAIEAFFGQGTRLTVV.

The genes are TRBV2 and TRBJ1-5, with a possible D match to TRBD1 (5 bases). Per germline, CDR1 SNHLY and CDR2 FYNNEI. CDR3 length: 16 residues. Between the trimmed V and J ends, which lost 4 bases and 2 bases, there was a span of 15 bases. CDR3 in amino acids: CASSVSGRGGNQPQHF. CDR3 DNA: TGTGCCAGCAGTGTATCAGGTCGAGGGGGCAATCAGCCCCAGCATTTT.

This sequence joins TRBV28 and TRBJ2-3; TRBD2 aligns across 7 bases. Per germline, CDR1 MDHEN and CDR2 SYDVKM. Trimming removed 6 bases from V and 2 bases from J; junction bases left unmatched: 11. The CDR3 has 16 amino acids. The CDR3 reads CASSQFGRDYTDTQYF. Here the CDR3 DNA reads TGTGCCAGCAGCCAATTCGGCCGGGACTACACAGATACGCAGTATTTT.

This sequence joins TRBV9 and TRBJ2-1; a possible D gene is TRBD1 (6 bases). Germline CDR1 SGDLS, CDR2 YYNGEE. There are 12 residues in the CDR3. V gave up 6 bases and J gave up 12 bases, with 16 bases separating them. The CDR3: CASNAEQGRQFF. The CDR3 nucleotides read TGTGCCAGCAACGCAGAACAGGGAAGGCAGTTCTTC.

This chain joins TRBV19 and TRBJ2-1; a weak D match, TRBD2 (6 bases). CDR1 is LNHDA and CDR2 is SQIVND in the germline V gene (reference sequence). The CDR3 totals 13 residues. V was pared by 1 base and J by 15 bases, with 16 bases between. The CDR3, as DNA: TGTGCCAGTAGTATAGCGGGAGAACCCCGGGTGTTCTTC. Translating gives CASSIAGEPRVFF.

J is TRBJ2-5 and V is TRBV4-2, with D unclear. Germline V gives CDR1 LGHNA, CDR2 YNFKEQ. V lost 0 bases to trimming and J lost 5 bases, with 10 bases between them. The CDR3 consists of 14 residues. CDR3 DNA sequence: TGTGCCAGCAGCCAAGATGGGGTGAGGGAGACCCAGTACTTC. As protein: CASSQDGVRETQYF.

V gene TRBV27 combines with J gene TRBJ2-5; 10 bases are a match to TRBD2. The assigned J gene may be wrong: the sequence end matches TRBJ2-7 better. Germline CDR1 MNHEY, CDR2 SMNVEV (reference sequence). The CDR3 spans 14 residues. As DNA, the CDR3 is TGTGCCAGCAAATTCCTAGCGGGAGCGGACGAGCAGTACTTC. The encoded protein is CASKFLAGADEQYF.

The V call is TRBV9, the J call TRBJ2-3, with D perhaps TRBD2 (5 bases). CDR3 length: 14 amino acids. Germline V gene lookup returns CDR1 SGDLS and CDR2 YYNGEE. Trimming shortened V by 2 bases and J by 2 bases, and 9 bases separated the two germline ends. The DNA of the CDR3 is TGTGCCAGCAGCGTGACGGGAACCACAGATACGCAGTATTTT. Protein sequence: CASSVTGTTDTQYF.